The source of this T cell receptor (beta chain) is a study of blood T cell repertoires in COVID-19 (dated by TCRdb to about 2020). Turning to the overall study: Samples covering the acute and convalescent phases of COVID-19 were provided by collaborators in the United States, Italy and Spain. Nearly every sample came with metadata listing a de-identified subject ID, COVID-19 status, age in years and sex. The prospective study material was composed of cDNA or gDNA derived from T cells, B-cell-depleted T cells, or PBMCs. Where available, HLA class I and class II types were obtained from metadata supplied by the sample provider rather than from assay-based typing. Samples were obtained from the ongoing ImmuneRACE study (first 160 participants) and from 950 to 1,500 subjects provided by 6 global collaborators. The repertoires were released in a freely available public database meant as a resource for research on the immune response to SARS-CoV-2. Deeply sampled blood TCRbeta repertoires from subjects exposed to, actively infected with, or recovered from COVID-19 were included in the dataset. Results the study describes overall, beyond this receptor: How much clinical and demographic metadata was included differed by source and by participant, and the metadata was provided uncurated.

Collaborating institutions collected whole blood in K2EDTA tubes following their own protocols. For TCRbeta analysis, collaborators shipped samples as frozen whole blood, isolated PBMCs, or DNA extracted from either of those sample types. The germline V gene yields SGHRS for CDR1 and YFSETQ for CDR2. CDR3 length: 15 amino acids, cysteine to phenylalanine. CDR3 DNA is the only sequence kept; it has 45 bases, read in frame from the first base. Trimmed from V: 4 bases; trimmed from J: 5 bases; junction bases lacking a gene match: 7. TCRbeta CDR3 regions were amplified from genomic DNA by means of the immunoSEQ Assay, a bias-controlled multiplex PCR. The study's processing was this. Within the assay, amplification of reference gene primers was used to estimate how many nucleated cells each sample contained. To quantify the absolute abundance of each unique TCRbeta CDR3 rearrangement, sequence reads were collapsed and filtered. For each sample, productive Simpson clonality was calculated as the square root of Simpson's diversity index over productive rearrangements. Here the immuneACCESS table is served through TCRdb, limited to in-frame sequences with V and J called. Missing clones are a known gap in these copies; in checked studies unresolved V genes cover under half, and the rest lacks a known reason. The V and J calls and the clone size are those of that table, but D and trimming were determined from the DNA. This sample lists tens of thousands of clones; 80% to 90% were detected once. The top ten hold around 3.8% of the sample.

On this clone itself: Which antigen it targets is not known. No base quality values were provided; no much bigger clone lies one nucleotide off.

The sequenced sample consisted of peripheral blood. This clonotype originated in a man aged 45-65 years with active COVID-19. The sequence is built from TRBV5-1 and TRBJ1-5; 9 nucleotides in the junction match TRBD1. The DNA sequence is TGCGCCAGCAGCCGCTGGACAGGGGTGGATCAGCCCCAGCATTTT. This is translated as CASSRWTGVDQPQHF.